This T cell receptor beta chain originates from a study of early T cells in non-severe SARS-CoV-2 infection. Study at large: The study sequenced bulk RNA from unsorted whole blood, with chains unpaired.

With respect to this clonotype: Its antigen is not identified.

Trimming cost V 0 bases and J 0 bases, with 14 bases left between them. The CDR3 spans 17 residues. CDR1 is SGHRS and CDR2 is YFSETQ in the germline V gene. Points from the study as a whole: Clonotype matching in VDJdb favored anti-spike CD8 responses and did not capture private and CD4 specificities.

Individually, cDNA molecules had unique molecular identifiers attached to them. One entry per CDR3 protein, called by TCRdb with MiXCR from the 5' RACE reads. The sample lists tens of thousands of distinct CDR3 sequences, around 6.6% seen once, with about 5.9% in the top ten. The rearrangement joins TRBV5-1 to TRBJ2-3, with a possible D match to TRBD2 (5 bases). The material was whole blood, obtained at baseline. This TCR derives from an adult who was a healthcare worker with PCR-confirmed SARS-CoV-2 infection or an uninfected control (not recorded which). The DNA of the CDR3 is TGCGCCAGCAGCTTGGGCCGGGATTCCTCTAGCACAGATACGCAGTATTTT. Residues: CASSLGRDSSSTDTQYF.